Sequencing of this T cell receptor (beta chain) was carried out in a study of identical twins. Study-wide points: Less excess twin sharing appeared in beta out-of-frame sequences.

This clonotype occurred a few times. Its cognate antigen is unknown. Template switching added a universal primer binding site, and final cDNA carried unique molecular identifiers. TCRdb recomputed calls from the 5' RACE reads with MiXCR, one row per CDR3 protein. This sample has 690,000 or so distinct CDR3 sequences; roughly 8% occur once, and the top ten carry roughly 0.97%. This CDR3 is 15 amino acids long. Germline CDR1 DFQATT, CDR2 SNEGSKA (reference sequence). V lost 3 bases, J lost 6 bases, and 3 bases stayed unmatched. This same sample was also part of a study on yellow fever vaccine responses in identical twins.

V usage is TRBV20-1 and J usage is TRBJ2-2, with 14 bases identical to TRBD2. The sequenced sample consisted of PBMCs. The sequence was collected from a woman aged 18-29 years in good health. CDR3 region: CSARTSGRAAGELFF. DNA for the CDR3: TGCAGTGCTAGGACTAGCGGGAGGGCGGCCGGGGAGCTGTTTTTT.